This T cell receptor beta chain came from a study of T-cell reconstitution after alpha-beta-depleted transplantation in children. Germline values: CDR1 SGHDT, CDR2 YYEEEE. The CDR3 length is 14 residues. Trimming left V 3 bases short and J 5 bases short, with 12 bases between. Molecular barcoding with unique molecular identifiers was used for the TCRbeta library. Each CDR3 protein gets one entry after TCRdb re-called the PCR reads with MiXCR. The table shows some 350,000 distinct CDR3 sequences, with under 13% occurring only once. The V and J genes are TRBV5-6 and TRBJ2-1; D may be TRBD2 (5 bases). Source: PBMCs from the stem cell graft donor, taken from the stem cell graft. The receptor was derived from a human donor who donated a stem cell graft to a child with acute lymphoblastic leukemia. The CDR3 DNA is TGTGCCAGCAGCTCATCTTCGCGGGACAATGAGCAGTTCTTC. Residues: CASSSSSRDNEQFF. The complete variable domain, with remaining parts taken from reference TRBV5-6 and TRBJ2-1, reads DAGVTQSPTHLIKTRGQQVTLRCSPKSGHDTVSWYQQALGQGPQFIFQYYEEEERQRGNFPDRFSGHQFPNYSSELNVNALLLGDSALYLCASSSSSRDNEQFFGPGTRLTVL.